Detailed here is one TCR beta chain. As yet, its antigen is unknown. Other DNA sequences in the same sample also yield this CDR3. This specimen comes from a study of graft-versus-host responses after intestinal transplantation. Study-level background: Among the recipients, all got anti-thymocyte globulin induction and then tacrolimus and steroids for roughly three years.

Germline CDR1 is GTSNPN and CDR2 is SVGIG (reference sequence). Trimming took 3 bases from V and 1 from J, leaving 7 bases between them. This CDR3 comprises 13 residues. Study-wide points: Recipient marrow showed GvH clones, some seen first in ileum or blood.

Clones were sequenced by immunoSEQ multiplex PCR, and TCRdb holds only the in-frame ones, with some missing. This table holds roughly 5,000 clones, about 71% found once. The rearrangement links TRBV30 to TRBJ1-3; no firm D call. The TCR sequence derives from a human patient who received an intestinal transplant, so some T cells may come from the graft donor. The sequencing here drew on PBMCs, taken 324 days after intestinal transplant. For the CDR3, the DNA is TGTGCCTGGAGAGCCAGGTCTGGAAACACCATATATTTT. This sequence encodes CAWRARSGNTIYF.